This section outlines one TCR beta chain sequence together with its context. Its antigen is still unknown. The sample originates from a study of blood T cells in healthy people across ages. Then a second PCR, running about 7 to 11 cycles, was carried out with a sample-barcoded 5' primer and a J-beta primer mix. Every cDNA molecule bore a tag from a template-switch adaptor containing 12 random nucleotides. TCRdb fed the 5' RACE reads into MiXCR, producing one record per CDR3 protein. The table shows fewer than 900,000 distinct CDR3 sequences, with 49% occurring only once. Trimming stripped 5 bases from V and 4 bases from J, with 8 bases between. CDR1 and CDR2 (germline): MDHEN, SYDVKM. CDR3 length equals 12 residues. Whole-study findings and limits: Reliance upon unsorted PBMCs precluded definitive naive versus antigen-experienced comparison. Among T cells, TCR beta diversity per million cells dropped roughly linearly as age rose.

The source of this sequence is an older woman in good health. V gene TRBV28 combines with J gene TRBJ1-2; D ambiguous. The source material was blood. The CDR3 reads CASSRPSYGYTF. DNA for the CDR3: TGTGCCAGCAGTCGGCCCAGCTATGGCTACACCTTC.